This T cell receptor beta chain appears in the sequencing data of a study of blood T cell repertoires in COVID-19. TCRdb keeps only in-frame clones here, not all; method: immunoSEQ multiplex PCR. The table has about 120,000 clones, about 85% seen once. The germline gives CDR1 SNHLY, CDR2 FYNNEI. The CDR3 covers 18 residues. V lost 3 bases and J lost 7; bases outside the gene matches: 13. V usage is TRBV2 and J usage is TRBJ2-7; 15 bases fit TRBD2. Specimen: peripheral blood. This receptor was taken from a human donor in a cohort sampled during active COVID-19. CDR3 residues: CASSDLGLAGGTLGEQYF. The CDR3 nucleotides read TGTGCCAGCAGTGATCTAGGACTAGCGGGGGGGACCCTCGGTGAGCAGTACTTC. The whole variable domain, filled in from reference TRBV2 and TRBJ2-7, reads EPEVTQTPSHQVTQMGQEVILRCVPISNHLYFYWYRQILGQKVEFLVSFYNNEISEKSEIFDDQFSVERPDGSNFTLKIRSTKLEDSAMYFCASSDLGLAGGTLGEQYFGPGTRLTVT.